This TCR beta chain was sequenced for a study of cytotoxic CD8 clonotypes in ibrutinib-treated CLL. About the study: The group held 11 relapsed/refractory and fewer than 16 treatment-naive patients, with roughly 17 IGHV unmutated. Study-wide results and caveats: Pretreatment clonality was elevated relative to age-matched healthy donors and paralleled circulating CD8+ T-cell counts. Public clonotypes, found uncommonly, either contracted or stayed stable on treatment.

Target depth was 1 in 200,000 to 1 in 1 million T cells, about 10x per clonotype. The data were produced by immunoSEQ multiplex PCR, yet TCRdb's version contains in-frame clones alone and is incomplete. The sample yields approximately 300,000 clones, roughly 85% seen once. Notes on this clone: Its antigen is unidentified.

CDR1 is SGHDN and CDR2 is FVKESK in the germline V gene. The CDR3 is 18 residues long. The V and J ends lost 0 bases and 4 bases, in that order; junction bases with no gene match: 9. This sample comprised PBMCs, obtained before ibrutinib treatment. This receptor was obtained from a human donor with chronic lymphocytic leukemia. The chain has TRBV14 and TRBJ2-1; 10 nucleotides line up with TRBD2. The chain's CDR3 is CASSQDGPSGRSYNEQFF. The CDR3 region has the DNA TGTGCCAGCAGCCAAGATGGGCCTAGCGGGAGATCGTACAATGAGCAGTTCTTC.